This T cell receptor beta chain appears in the sequencing data of a study of cytomegalovirus exposure and HLA in healthy donors. Study as a whole: An early release of data contained approximately 85 million unique TCRs, which came from HLA-typed donors. Study-level points and caveats: As a later analysis showed, a missense DCLRE1C variant was linked to trimming of TCR beta V- and J-genes. Cytomegalovirus-associated status was assigned to around 160 TCR beta chains. Productive status was seen about 87% or about 30% of the time for most TCR beta V segments in an earlier analysis.

The PCR ran on 60 Vbeta and 13 Jbeta primers. The protocol was immunoSEQ multiplex PCR, while the TCRdb copy is restricted to in-frame clones and leaves out a portion. In all, the sample yields 75,000 to 85,000 clones. A word on this clone: The antigen is unknown.

The J segment lost 5 bases and the V segment lost 7 bases, leaving 13 bases of the junction unmatched. The CDR3 is 16 residues long. Germline V gives CDR1 MDHEN, CDR2 SYDVKM. What was sequenced was PBMCs. The sequence was obtained from a man in his fifties or sixties in good health and CMV-seronegative. The chain has TRBV28 and TRBJ1-1; 10 positions match TRBD1. The CDR3 coding sequence is TGTGCCAGCACTTCTCCTGACAGGGGGCGGAGGACTGAAGCTTTCTTT. Protein product: CASTSPDRGRRTEAFF.